The 18 T cell receptor beta chains reported below all come from one sample, sequenced in a study of shared clonotypes between healthy human individuals. CD45RO-negative, CCR7-selected cells formed the naive CD8 fraction, which excluded terminally differentiated effector memory CD45RA+ cells. Clones were read by immunoSEQ multiplex PCR, and TCRdb kept only the in-frame ones, dropping some. The sample lists 550,000 to 600,000 clones, 98% occurring once. Sequencing input: naive CD8+ T cells sorted from blood. The source of these receptors is a young man in good health.

The V and J genes are TRBV9 and TRBJ2-7; TRBD1 matches at 9 bases. Germline assignment: CDR1 SGDLS and CDR2 YYNGEE. With 2 bases clipped from V and 6 bases from J, the junction kept 9 bases outside the gene matches. The CDR3 spans 15 residues. CDR3 DNA: TGTGCCAGCAGCGTCGAGGGGACAGGGTGGGGCGAGCAGTACTTC. Translation gives CASSVEGTGWGEQYF.

J is TRBJ2-7 and V is TRBV15; no clear D. The CDR3 covers 13 residues. Between the trimmed V and J ends, which lost 5 bases and 1 base, there was a span of 9 bases. Germline loops: CDR1 LNHNV, CDR2 YYDKDF (reference sequence). CDR3 sequence (DNA): TGTGCCACCAGCGGTGAAAGGTCCTACGAGCAGTACTTC. It translates to CATSGERSYEQYF.

The genes are TRBV6-5 and TRBJ1-4; D uncertain. CDR3 length equals 14 residues. The V gene lost 2 bases and the J gene lost 3 bases, with 7 bases spanning the gap. CDR1 and CDR2 (germline): MNHEY, SVGAGI. The CDR3 nucleotides read TGTGCCAGCAGTTACGGGAGGGCTAATGAAAAACTGTTTTTT. Protein sequence: CASSYGRANEKLFF.

This chain connects TRBV27 to TRBJ1-1, with 7 bases matching TRBD1. The junction had 28 bases not matched to a gene; V was cut back by 3 bases and J by 6 bases. CDR3 length: 21 residues. CDR1 and CDR2 from the germline V gene are MNHEY and SMNVEV (reference sequence). CDR3 in DNA: TGTGCCAGCAGTTTGTATACCGGGGTTACCCACGTCCCAGGGGGGAAGCCTGAAGCTTTCTTT. It yields the protein CASSLYTGVTHVPGGKPEAFF.

This sequence joins TRBV12-5 and TRBJ2-1, with 15 bases lining up with TRBD2. After removal of 0 bases from V and 0 bases from J, the junction contained 9 bases not matched to a gene. The CDR3 has 21 amino acids. The germline V gene encodes CDR1 LGHNT and CDR2 FRNRAP. Here the CDR3 reads CASGLVRLGLAGGSSYNEQFF. CDR3 nucleotide sequence: TGTGCTAGTGGTTTGGTACGCCTCGGACTAGCGGGAGGGTCCTCCTACAATGAGCAGTTCTTC.

Turning to this clone: Other DNA sequences in this specimen translate into the identical CDR3. The V call is TRBV6-5, the J call TRBJ2-2; no definite D call. Germline V gene sequence: CDR1 MNHEY, CDR2 SVGAGI. With 4 bases removed from V and 3 bases from J, the gap between germline ends came to 6 bases. The CDR3 is made up of 13 amino acids. DNA for the CDR3: TGTGCCAGCAGTTTAGGGTACACCGGGGAGCTGTTTTTT. Amino acids: CASSLGYTGELFF.

This chain links TRBV4-1 with TRBJ1-2; 12 bases line up with TRBD1. Germline lookup yields CDR1 MGHRA and CDR2 YSYEKL. After removal of 1 base from V and 8 bases from J, the junction contained 5 bases not matched to a gene. The CDR3 extends over 15 amino acids. The CDR3 DNA reads TGCGCCAGCAGCCAAGTGGGGACAGGGGGCAACGGCTACACCTTC. Protein sequence: CASSQVGTGGNGYTF.

The chain has TRBV7-9 and TRBJ2-3; the D gene is possibly TRBD2 (6 bases). The CDR3 is made up of 15 amino acids. From germline, CDR1 is SEHNR and CDR2 FQNEAQ (reference sequence). Deletions cut 4 bases from V and 0 bases from J, with 11 bases between. The CDR3 DNA reads as TGTGCCAGCAGCTCCCCGGACTATAGCACAGATACGCAGTATTTT. Translation gives CASSSPDYSTDTQYF.

On this clone: The same CDR3 can be traced to other DNA sequences in this sample. The chain employs TRBV7-9 and TRBJ2-7, with TRBD1 as a possible D gene (6 bases). This CDR3 has 12 residues. V lost 5 bases and J 6 bases, leaving 11 bases between the germline ends. CDR1 SEHNR and CDR2 FQNEAQ come from the germline V gene (reference sequence). The CDR3 region is CASSLDSGEQYF. In DNA form, the CDR3 reads TGTGCCAGCAGCCTGGACAGCGGCGAGCAGTACTTC.

The rearrangement links TRBV5-6 to TRBJ2-7, with a weak D call TRBD2 (5 bases). CDR3 length equals 14 residues. The germline V and J ends were trimmed by 3 bases and 7 bases, with 17 bases remaining between them. Germline CDR1 reads SGHDT; CDR2 reads YYEEEE. The CDR3 sequence: CASSSTGSVFEQYF. CDR3 nucleotide sequence: TGTGCCAGCAGCTCTACGGGGAGCGTCTTTGAGCAGTACTTC. Together with reference TRBV5-6 and TRBJ2-7, the CDR3 gives the full variable domain: DAGVTQSPTHLIKTRGQQVTLRCSPKSGHDTVSWYQQALGQGPQFIFQYYEEEERQRGNFPDRFSGHQFPNYSSELNVNALLLGDSALYLCASSSTGSVFEQYFGPGTRLTVT.

The chain is built from TRBV27 and TRBJ1-5; D is unresolved. The CDR3 spans 16 residues. CDR1 MNHEY and CDR2 SMNVEV come from the germline V gene (reference sequence). Trimming left V 7 bases short and J 4 bases short, with 20 bases between. The CDR3 nucleotides read TGTGCCAGCACATCCTCCAAGAGTGCGGGTAATCAGCCCCAGCATTTT. Amino acids: CASTSSKSAGNQPQHF.

This sequence joins TRBV2 and TRBJ1-5; D not certain. Per germline, CDR1 SNHLY and CDR2 FYNNEI. The CDR3 runs 15 residues. The V end was cut by 1 base, the J end by 4 bases, with 11 bases between. CDR3 loop: CASSEETASNQPQHF. Here the CDR3 DNA reads TGTGCCAGCAGTGAAGAGACTGCTTCGAATCAGCCCCAGCATTTT.

CDR3 residues: CASSTGTSVRETQYF. The CDR3 region has the DNA TGTGCCAGCAGTACCGGGACTAGCGTTCGAGAGACCCAGTACTTC. This sequence joins TRBV7-9 and TRBJ2-5; 10 positions match TRBD2. Per the germline V gene, CDR1 is SEHNR and CDR2 is FQNEAQ (reference sequence). With V trimmed by 6 bases and J by 4 bases, 8 bases remained unmatched. The CDR3 runs 15 residues.

The chain links TRBV18 to TRBJ2-2; D gene uncertain. V was pared by 4 bases and J by 3 bases, with 3 bases between. The CDR3 contains 12 residues. In germline, CDR1 is KGHSH, CDR2 LQKENI. CDR3 in amino acids: CASSLDTGELFF. The CDR3 region has the DNA TGTGCCAGCTCACTTGACACCGGGGAGCTGTTTTTT.

This chain connects TRBV5-1 to TRBJ2-7, with 7 bases fitting TRBD1. CDR3 size: 14 residues. Germline V gives CDR1 SGHRS, CDR2 YFSETQ. J gave up 3 bases and V 4 bases, and 7 bases lay outside the gene matches. The CDR3 spells CASSHRGPNYEQYF. In nucleotides, the CDR3 is TGCGCCAGCAGCCACAGGGGCCCCAACTACGAGCAGTACTTC.

The chain is built from TRBV7-3 and TRBJ2-1, with D possibly TRBD1 on 5 matching bases. Germline V gives CDR1 SGHTA, CDR2 FQGTGA. V was pared by 1 base and J by 10 bases, with 17 bases between. This CDR3 is 15 amino acids long. The CDR3 spells CASSLKGNPGYEQFF. The CDR3 DNA reads TGTGCCAGCAGCTTAAAAGGGAACCCAGGGTACGAGCAGTTCTTC.

The rearrangement links TRBV29-1 to TRBJ1-2; D gene unclear. The germline CDR1 and CDR2 sequences are SQVTM and ANQGSEA. The ends were cut back, 5 bases at V and 6 bases at J, with 10 bases in the middle. This CDR3 is built from 11 residues. CDR3 sequence reads: CSVLYTNGYTF. As DNA, the CDR3 is TGCAGCGTTTTATACACAAATGGCTACACCTTC.

In the case of this clone: This specimen includes other DNA sequences encoding the same CDR3. The chain carries TRBV11-2 and TRBJ2-3; 10 bases fit TRBD2. The junction had 3 bases not matched to a gene; V was cut back by 0 bases and J by 3 bases. The CDR3 contains 16 residues. The germline V gene has CDR1 SGHAT and CDR2 FQNNGV. The DNA of the CDR3 is TGTGCCAGCAGCTTAGAGCTAGCGGGAGCAACAGATACGCAGTATTTT. Translation: CASSLELAGATDTQYF.